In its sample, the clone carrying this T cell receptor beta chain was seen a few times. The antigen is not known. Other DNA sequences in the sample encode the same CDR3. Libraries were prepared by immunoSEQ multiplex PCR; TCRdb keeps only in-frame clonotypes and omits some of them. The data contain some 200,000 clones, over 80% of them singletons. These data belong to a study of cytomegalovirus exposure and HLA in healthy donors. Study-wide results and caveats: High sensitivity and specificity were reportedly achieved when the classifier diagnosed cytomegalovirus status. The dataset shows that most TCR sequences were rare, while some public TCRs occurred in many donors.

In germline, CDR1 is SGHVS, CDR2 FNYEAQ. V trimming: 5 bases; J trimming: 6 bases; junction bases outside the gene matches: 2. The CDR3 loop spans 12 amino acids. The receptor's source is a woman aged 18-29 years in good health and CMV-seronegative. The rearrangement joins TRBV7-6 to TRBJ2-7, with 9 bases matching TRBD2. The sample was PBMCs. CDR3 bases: TGTGCCAGCAGCCCAGCGGGAGGCGAGCAGTACTTC. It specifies CASSPAGGEQYF.